This entry lists 9 T cell receptor beta chains sequenced from one sample in a study of cytomegalovirus exposure and HLA in healthy donors. With 60 Vbeta and 13 Jbeta primers, the PCR was carried out. Data came from immunoSEQ multiplex PCR; TCRdb stores just in-frame clones and leaves some out. The data hold over 150,000 clones, with 75% to 90% observed a single time. The sequencing input was PBMCs. These receptors originate from a woman in her 50s in good health and CMV-seropositive.

The chain couples TRBV2 to TRBJ2-5, with D maybe TRBD2 (5 bases). TRBJ2-7 explains the end of the DNA better; the J call may be wrong. This CDR3 has 15 residues. Germline-derived CDR1 and CDR2 are SNHLY and FYNNEI. This chain's CDR3 is CASSETVSGSDEQYF. CDR3 DNA: TGTGCCAGCAGTGAAACGGTTTCGGGGTCGGACGAGCAGTACTTC.

The V call is TRBV11-2, the J call TRBJ2-1; TRBD2 matches 13 bases. The germline gives CDR1 SGHAT, CDR2 FQNNGV. Germline trimming cut 0 bases from V and 1 base from J; bases unmatched to any gene: 6. This CDR3 spans 19 amino acids. CDR3 DNA: TGTGCCAGCAGCTTAGAAGGACTAGCGGGGGCCGCTTCCTACAATGAGCAGTTCTTC. Translation: CASSLEGLAGAASYNEQFF.

This clone was counted between two and nine times. The chain joins TRBV30 to TRBJ1-1; 11 bases match TRBD1. This CDR3 has 12 amino acids. The trim removed 3 bases at V and 13 bases at J, leaving 7 bases unmatched. The germline V gene has CDR1 GTSNPN and CDR2 SVGIG (reference sequence). CDR3 bases: TGTGCCTGGAGCTCCGGGACAGGGGGAAATTTCTTT. Protein product: CAWSSGTGGNFF.

The V gene is TRBV27, the J gene TRBJ1-1, with D tentatively TRBD1 (6 bases). The germline gives CDR1 MNHEY, CDR2 SMNVEV (reference sequence). The CDR3 runs 14 residues. Trimming left V 0 bases short and J 1 base short, with 6 bases between. The CDR3 sequence: CASSLSTGNTEAFF. The CDR3 DNA sequence: TGTGCCAGCAGTTTATCGACAGGGAACACTGAAGCTTTCTTT.

The genes are TRBV10-1 and TRBJ2-7, with 8 bases lining up with TRBD2. J lost 6 bases, V lost 2 bases, and 9 bases had no gene match. The CDR3 loop spans 15 amino acids. Germline V CDR1 and CDR2: WNHNN, SYGVQD (reference sequence). The CDR3 reads CASSETPSGQGEQYF. DNA for the CDR3: TGCGCCAGCAGTGAGACCCCTAGCGGGCAGGGCGAGCAGTACTTC.

The V and J genes are TRBV28 and TRBJ1-1; no definite D call. The CDR3 consists of 15 residues. V was cut by 3 bases and J by 4 bases, with 15 bases left in between. CDR1 and CDR2 from the germline V gene are MDHEN and SYDVKM. The CDR3 loop reads CASSFLAGISTEAFF. CDR3 in DNA: TGTGCCAGCAGTTTTCTGGCGGGGATCAGCACTGAAGCTTTCTTT.

As regards this clone: Relative to the germline gene, one junction end is altered; a read error may explain this. The chain employs TRBV7-9 and TRBJ1-3; D unclear. From germline, CDR1 is SEHNR and CDR2 FQNEAQ (reference sequence). The length of the CDR3 is 16 residues. CDR3 sequence reads: CSSSPIGAPSGNTIYF. For the CDR3, the DNA is TGTTCCAGCAGCCCTATCGGTGCTCCCTCTGGAAACACCATATATTTT.

This clone came up a few times. This sequence joins TRBV5-3 and TRBJ2-5, with D possibly TRBD2 on 6 matching bases. TRBV5-3 is flagged as an ORF with uncertain function. The CDR3 totals 17 residues. The germline V and J ends were trimmed by 3 bases and 5 bases, with 23 bases remaining between them. The chain's CDR3 is CARSSSGGQAVGETQYF. The CDR3 region has the DNA TGTGCCAGAAGCTCGTCCGGGGGTCAGGCGGTCGGGGAGACCCAGTACTTC.

This clone was detected a few times. The V and J genes are TRBV7-2 and TRBJ2-1, with 9 bases that match TRBD2. Germline CDR1 SGHTA, CDR2 FQGNSA. The CDR3 is 15 residues long. J was trimmed by 6 bases and V by 2 bases; bases with no gene match: 5. The CDR3: CASSLQGLATNEQFF. The CDR3 nucleotides read TGTGCCAGCAGCTTACAGGGACTAGCAACCAATGAGCAGTTCTTC.